This entry concerns a single TCR beta chain. Its antigen remains unknown. This specimen belongs to a study of T-cell memory formation after mild COVID-19. Notes on the study in general: Among contracting clones, CD4+ were mainly CM/EM and CD8+ enriched in EMRA. Cross-reactive memory seemingly joined, as some responding clones were found in pre-infection memory.

MiXCR, run by TCRdb on the 5' RACE reads, gives a single entry per CDR3 protein. The sample has about 470,000 distinct CDR3 sequences; about 20% are singletons. CDR3 length equals 11 residues. CDR1 and CDR2 (germline): DFQATT, SNEGSKA (reference sequence). Trimming removed 4 bases from V and 1 base from J, with 4 bases in between. The V call is TRBV20-1, the J call TRBJ1-1; no firm D call. Sequencing was done on a sample of PBMCs or a T cell subset sorted from them (not recorded which). This sequence was found in an adult woman who had mild COVID-19 (a few samples of this study predate the infection). Cell type and time point are not known. The CDR3 loop is CSAMSNTEAFF. The CDR3 region has the DNA TGCAGTGCTATGTCGAACACTGAAGCTTTCTTT.